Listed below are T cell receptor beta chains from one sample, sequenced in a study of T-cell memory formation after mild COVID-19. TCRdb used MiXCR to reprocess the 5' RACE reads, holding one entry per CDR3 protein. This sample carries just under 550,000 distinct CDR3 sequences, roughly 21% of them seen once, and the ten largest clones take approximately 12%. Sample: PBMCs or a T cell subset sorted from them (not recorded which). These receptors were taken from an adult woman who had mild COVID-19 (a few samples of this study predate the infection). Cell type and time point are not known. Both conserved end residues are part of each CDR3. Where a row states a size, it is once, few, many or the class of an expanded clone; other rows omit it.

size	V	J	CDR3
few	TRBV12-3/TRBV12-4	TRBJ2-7	CASRKDRGPYEQYF
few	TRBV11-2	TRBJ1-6	CASSLARVRNSPLHF
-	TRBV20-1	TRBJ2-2	CSARDSTSGSANTGELFF
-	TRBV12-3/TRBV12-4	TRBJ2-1	CASSFGQLWTGQFF
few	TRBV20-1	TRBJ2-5	CSAFRSMGVQETQYF
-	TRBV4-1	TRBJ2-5	CASSPPTGGQETQYF
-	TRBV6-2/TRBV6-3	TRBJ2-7	CASSYGTSGRGSSYEQYF
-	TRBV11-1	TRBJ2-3	CASSLRLAGGADTQYF
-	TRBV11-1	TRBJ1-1	CASSSWGGTEAFF
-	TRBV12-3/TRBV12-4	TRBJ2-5	CASSFSRPQETQYF
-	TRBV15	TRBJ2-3	CATSRDSPDTQYF
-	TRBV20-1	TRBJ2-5	CSADRLGRETQYF
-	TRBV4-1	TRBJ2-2	CASSHLGGVGELFF
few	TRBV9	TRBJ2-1	CASSVVPTGVNEQFF